This paragraph covers one T cell receptor (beta chain) sequence. The sample belongs to a study of cytomegalovirus exposure and HLA in healthy donors. The study ran its PCR with 60 Vbeta and 13 Jbeta primers. Some clones are missing from TCRdb's copy, which holds only in-frame ones; the method was immunoSEQ multiplex PCR. The table has 65,000 to 85,000 clones, 65% to 70% seen once. Trimming at V came to 2 bases and at J to 6 bases, leaving 10 bases not matched to a gene. The CDR3 sequence is 16 residues long. Germline CDR1 is SGHNT and CDR2 is YYREEE (reference sequence). The sample taken for sequencing was PBMCs. This receptor was obtained from a woman aged 25-40 years in good health and CMV-seronegative. The chain links TRBV5-4 to TRBJ2-1, with 8 nucleotides matching TRBD2. CDR3 DNA: TGTGCCAGCAGCTTAGGGGGGGGACGGGGGGGCAATGAGCAGTTCTTC. It codes for CASSLGGGRGGNEQFF.